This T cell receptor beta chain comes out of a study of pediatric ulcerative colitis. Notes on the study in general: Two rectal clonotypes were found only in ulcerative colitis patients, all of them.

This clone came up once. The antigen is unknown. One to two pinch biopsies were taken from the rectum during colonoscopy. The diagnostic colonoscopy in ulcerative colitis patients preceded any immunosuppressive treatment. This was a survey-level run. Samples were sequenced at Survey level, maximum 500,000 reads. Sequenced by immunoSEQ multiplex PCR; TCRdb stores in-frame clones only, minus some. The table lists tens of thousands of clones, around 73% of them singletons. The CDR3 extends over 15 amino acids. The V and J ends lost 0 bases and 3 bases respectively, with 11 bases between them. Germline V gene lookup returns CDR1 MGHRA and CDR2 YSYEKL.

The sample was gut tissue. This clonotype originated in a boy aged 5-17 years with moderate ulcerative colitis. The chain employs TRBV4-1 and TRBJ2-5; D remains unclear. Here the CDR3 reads CASSQDLSREETQYF. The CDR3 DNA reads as TGCGCCAGCAGCCAAGATTTATCAAGAGAAGAGACCCAGTACTTC.